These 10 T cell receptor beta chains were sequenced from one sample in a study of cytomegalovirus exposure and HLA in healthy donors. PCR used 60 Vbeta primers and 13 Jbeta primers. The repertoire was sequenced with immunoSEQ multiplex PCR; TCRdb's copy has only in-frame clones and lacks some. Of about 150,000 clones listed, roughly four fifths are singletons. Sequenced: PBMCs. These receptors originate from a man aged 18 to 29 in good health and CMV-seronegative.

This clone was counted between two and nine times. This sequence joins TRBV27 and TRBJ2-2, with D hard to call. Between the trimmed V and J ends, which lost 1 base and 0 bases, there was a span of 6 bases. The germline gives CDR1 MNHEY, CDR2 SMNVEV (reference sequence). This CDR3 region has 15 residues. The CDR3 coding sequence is TGTGCCAGCAGTTTATTAGCTGCGAACACCGGGGAGCTGTTTTTT. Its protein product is CASSLLAANTGELFF.

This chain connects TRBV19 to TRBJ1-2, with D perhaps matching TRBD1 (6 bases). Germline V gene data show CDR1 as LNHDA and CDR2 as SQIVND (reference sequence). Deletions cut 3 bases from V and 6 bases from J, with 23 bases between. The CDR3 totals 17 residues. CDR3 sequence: CASSILGRRGGIDGYTF. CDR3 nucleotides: TGTGCCAGTAGTATTTTAGGCCGCCGAGGGGGTATTGATGGCTACACCTTC.

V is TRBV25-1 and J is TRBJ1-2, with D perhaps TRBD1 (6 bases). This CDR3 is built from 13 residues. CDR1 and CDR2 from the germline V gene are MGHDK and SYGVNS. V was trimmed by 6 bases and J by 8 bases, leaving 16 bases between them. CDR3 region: CASRSPGQDGYTF. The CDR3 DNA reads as TGTGCCAGCAGGTCGCCGGGACAAGACGGCTACACCTTC.

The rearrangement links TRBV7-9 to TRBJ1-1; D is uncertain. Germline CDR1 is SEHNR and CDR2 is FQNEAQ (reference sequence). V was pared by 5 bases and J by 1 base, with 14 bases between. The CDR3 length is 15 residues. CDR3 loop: CASSPTGEGNTEAFF. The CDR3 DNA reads TGTGCCAGCAGCCCAACGGGAGAAGGGAACACTGAAGCTTTCTTT.

The CDR3 sequence is CASSLAGYAEAFF. The CDR3 nucleotides read TGTGCCAGCAGTTTAGCGGGATACGCTGAAGCTTTCTTT. The gene calls are TRBV27 and TRBJ1-1; D is unresolved. Germline V lookup: CDR1 MNHEY, CDR2 SMNVEV (reference sequence). There are 13 residues in the CDR3. The V end was cut by 2 bases, the J end by 6 bases, with 10 bases between.

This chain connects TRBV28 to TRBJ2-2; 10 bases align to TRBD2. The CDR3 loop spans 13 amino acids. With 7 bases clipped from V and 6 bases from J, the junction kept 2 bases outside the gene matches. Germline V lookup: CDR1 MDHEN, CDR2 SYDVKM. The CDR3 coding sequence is TGTGCCAGCATTCTAGCGGGAGCCGGGGAGCTGTTTTTT. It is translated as CASILAGAGELFF.

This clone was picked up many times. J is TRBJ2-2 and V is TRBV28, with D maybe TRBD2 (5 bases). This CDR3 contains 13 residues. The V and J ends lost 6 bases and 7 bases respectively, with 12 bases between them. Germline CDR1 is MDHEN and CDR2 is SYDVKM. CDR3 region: CASSRRPNGELFF. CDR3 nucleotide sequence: TGTGCCAGCAGCCGGAGGCCTAACGGGGAGCTGTTTTTT. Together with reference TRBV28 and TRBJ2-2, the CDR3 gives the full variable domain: DVKVTQSSRYLVKRTGEKVFLECVQDMDHENMFWYRQDPGLGLRLIYFSYDVKMKEKGDIPEGYSVSREKKERFSLILESASTNQTSMYLCASSRRPNGELFFGEGSRLTVL.

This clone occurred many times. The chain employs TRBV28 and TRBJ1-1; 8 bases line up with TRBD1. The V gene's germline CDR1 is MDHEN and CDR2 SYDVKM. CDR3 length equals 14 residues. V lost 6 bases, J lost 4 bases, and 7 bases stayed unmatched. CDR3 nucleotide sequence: TGTGCCAGCAGCCAATATCAGGGGGCCACTGAAGCTTTCTTT. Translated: CASSQYQGATEAFF. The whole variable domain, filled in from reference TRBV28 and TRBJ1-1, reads DVKVTQSSRYLVKRTGEKVFLECVQDMDHENMFWYRQDPGLGLRLIYFSYDVKMKEKGDIPEGYSVSREKKERFSLILESASTNQTSMYLCASSQYQGATEAFFGQGTRLTVV.

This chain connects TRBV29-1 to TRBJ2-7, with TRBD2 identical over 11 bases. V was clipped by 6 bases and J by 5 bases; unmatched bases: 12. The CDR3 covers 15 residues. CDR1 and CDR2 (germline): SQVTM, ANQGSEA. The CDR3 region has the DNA TGCAGCGTCCGAGGGGTAGCGGGGGGGAAAAACGAGCAGTACTTC. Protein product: CSVRGVAGGKNEQYF.

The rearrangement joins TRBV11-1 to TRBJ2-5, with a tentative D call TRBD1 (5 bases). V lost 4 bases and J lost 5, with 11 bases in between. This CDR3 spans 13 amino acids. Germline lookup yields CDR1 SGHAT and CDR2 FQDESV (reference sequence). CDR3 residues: CASSSRVLETQYF. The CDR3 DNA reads TGTGCCAGCAGCTCCAGGGTCTTGGAGACCCAGTACTTC.